One sample yielded the 5 T cell receptor beta chains listed below, sequenced in a study of read filtering for tumor transcriptome and immune sequencing. From about 400 ng of RNA, a library with molecular barcoded alpha/delta and beta/gamma adaptors was made. From the reads, TCRdb called clonotypes with MiXCR, one entry per CDR3 protein. The repertoire holds tens of thousands of distinct CDR3 sequences, with about 22% as singletons. Specimen: a population of CD138-negative cells sorted from bone marrow. Source of these receptors: a donor aged 40 or older with multiple myeloma.

In the case of this clonotype: The conserved phenylalanine or tryptophan normally closing the CDR3 is absent here, so this likely arose from a read error. V gene TRBV20-1 combines with J gene TRBJ2-7, with 9 bases lining up with TRBD2. CDR1 and CDR2 from the germline V gene are DFQATT and SNEGSKA (reference sequence). V lost 3 bases and J lost 1; bases outside the gene matches: 7. The CDR3 has 15 residues. CDR3 sequence: CSASYLAGASYEQYS. The CDR3 DNA reads TGCAGTGCTAGTTATTTAGCGGGGGCATCCTACGAGCAGTACTCC.

This clonotype has a count of ten or more. DNA of the CDR3: TGTGCCAGCAGCTTAGCGGGTGCAGCGGGGGGCCACGAGCAGTTCTTC. Protein: CASSLAGAAGGHEQFF. This chain links TRBV7-9 with TRBJ2-1; 9 nucleotides agree with TRBD2. Trimming removed 0 bases from V and 10 bases from J; junction bases left unmatched: 10. Germline V lookup: CDR1 SEHNR, CDR2 FQNEAQ (reference sequence). This CDR3 is built from 16 residues. The complete variable domain, with remaining parts taken from reference TRBV7-9 and TRBJ2-1, reads DTGVSQNPRHKITKRGQNVTFRCDPISEHNRLYWYRQTLGQGPEFLTYFQNEAQLEKSRLLSDRFSAERPKGSFSTLEIQRTEQGDSAMYLCASSLAGAAGGHEQFFGPGTRLTVL.

This chain's CDR3 is CASRENTEAFF. In DNA form, the CDR3 reads TGTGCGTCCCGGGAGAACACTGAAGCTTTCTTT. The chain employs TRBV7-9 and TRBJ1-1; D is ambiguous. The CDR3 totals 11 residues. Germline V gene sequence: CDR1 SEHNR, CDR2 FQNEAQ (reference sequence).

This clonotype was picked up many times. This chain joins TRBV18 and TRBJ1-4; TRBD1 might be the D (6 bases). The CDR3 is 13 amino acids. CDR1 KGHSH and CDR2 LQKENI come from the germline V gene. Trimming stripped 1 base from V and 8 bases from J, with 8 bases between. This CDR3 reads CASSPQGDEKLFF. In nucleotides, the CDR3 is TGTGCCAGCTCACCACAGGGGGACGAAAAACTGTTTTTT.

This clonotype was detected a few times. A much larger clone sits a single nucleotide away, making a read error possible. The chain links TRBV5-1 to TRBJ2-3; 11 bases are shared with TRBD2. The CDR3 extends over 20 amino acids. J was trimmed by 3 bases and V by 4 bases; bases with no gene match: 19. Germline CDR1 SGHRS, CDR2 YFSETQ. DNA of the CDR3: TGCGCCAGCAGCCAATGCTGGGAGGTTCTAGCGGGGGGTGAGACAGATACGCAGTATTTT. Protein product: CASSQCWEVLAGGETDTQYF.